These T cell receptor beta chains were read from a single sample in a study of blood T cell repertoires in COVID-19. Sequencing was performed with immunoSEQ multiplex PCR; in TCRdb, only in-frame clones are kept and a portion is missing. The data show 70,000 or so clones, about four fifths seen once. Sequenced sample: peripheral blood. These receptors were obtained from a human donor in a cohort sampled during active COVID-19. The CDR3 runs from the conserved cysteine through the conserved F or W. The D gene is left open where the match is weak. Rows give clone size only sometimes, using once, few, many, or a class for an expanded clone.

V,J,size,D,DNA,CDR3
TRBV6-5,TRBJ2-7,.,TRBD2,TGTGCCAGCAGTCCACTACTAGCGATCGAGCAGTACTTC,CASSPLLAIEQYF
TRBV29-1,TRBJ2-7,.,.,TGCAGCGTTGAGGTAACAGGGATCTACGAGCAGTACTTC,CSVEVTGIYEQYF
TRBV15,TRBJ2-7,.,.,TGTGCCACCAGCAAAGGAGGCAGCTCCTACGAGCAGTACTTC,CATSKGGSSYEQYF
TRBV9,TRBJ1-4,.,.,TGTGCCAGCAGCGTATCAGTTGGACTTAATGAAAAACTGTTTTTT,CASSVSVGLNEKLFF
TRBV6-6,TRBJ2-7,.,.,TGTGCCAGCAGTTTACCTTCGACAGCTCAAGGCTACGAGCAGTACTTC,CASSLPSTAQGYEQYF
TRBV6-6,TRBJ2-7,.,TRBD1,TGTGCCAGCAGTTACTCTGGGACAGGGGGCTACGAGCAGTACTTC,CASSYSGTGGYEQYF
TRBV10-1,TRBJ2-3,once,.,TGCGCCAGCGCCTCGGGTAGCACAGATACGCAGTATTTT,CASASGSTDTQYF
TRBV6-5,TRBJ2-7,few,.,TGTGCCAGCAGTTACTCTAGAGGTCTGGCCTACGAGCAGTACTTC,CASSYSRGLAYEQYF
TRBV29-1,TRBJ1-2,.,.,TGCAGCGTTACAGGGTTGGACTATGGCTACACCTTC,CSVTGLDYGYTF
TRBV2,TRBJ2-2,.,TRBD2,TGTGCCAGCAGGCGCACTAGCGGGACCGGGGAGCTGTTTTTT,CASRRTSGTGELFF
TRBV28,TRBJ2-2,.,TRBD2,TGTGCCAGCAGTTTATCGGGCGGGGGGCCGACCGGGGAGCTGTTTTTT,CASSLSGGGPTGELFF
TRBV6-2/TRBV6-3,TRBJ2-7,few,.,TGTGCCAGCAGTTACTCTAGGGGGGGCTACGAGCAGTACTTC,CASSYSRGGYEQYF
TRBV15,TRBJ2-3,.,TRBD2,TGTGCCACCAGCAGAGGTCTAGCGGGAGTCGCAGATACGCAGTATTTT,CATSRGLAGVADTQYF
TRBV12-3/TRBV12-4,TRBJ2-2,.,.,TGTGCCAGCAGTTTCTCTGGGGAGCTGTTTTTT,CASSFSGELFF
TRBV28,TRBJ1-5,.,.,TGTGCCAGCAGTTCGACAGTCTATAGCAATCAGCCCCAGCATTTT,CASSSTVYSNQPQHF
TRBV5-1,TRBJ2-5,.,.,TGCGCCAGCAGCTTCCCAGGGTCCCAAGAGACCCAGTACTTC,CASSFPGSQETQYF
TRBV9,TRBJ2-5,.,TRBD2,TGTGCCAGCAGCTCGGGACTAGCGTCTCAAGAGACCCAGTACTTC,CASSSGLASQETQYF
TRBV5-4,TRBJ1-5,few,TRBD1,TGTGCCAGCAGCTTGGGGACAGGGAATCAGCCCCAGCATTTT,CASSLGTGNQPQHF
TRBV3-1/TRBV3-2,TRBJ2-1,.,TRBD2,TGTGCCAGCAGCTTGGGACTAGCTCCTGAGCAGTTCTTC,CASSLGLAPEQFF
TRBV12-3/TRBV12-4,TRBJ2-4,.,.,TGTGCCAGCAGTTTAGTCACTAAAAACATTCAGTACTTC,CASSLVTKNIQYF
TRBV28,TRBJ1-1,.,.,TGTGCCAGCAGCAACATTATCCGGGAGCAGCGCATCTTCTTT,CASSNIIREQRIFF
TRBV28,TRBJ2-3,.,TRBD2,TGTGCCAGCAATCGGGGGGGGACAGATACGCAGTATTTT,CASNRGGTDTQYF
TRBV3-1/TRBV3-2,TRBJ1-6,.,TRBD1,TGTGCCAGCAGCGGACAGGGGATGGCTTCACCCCTCCACTTT,CASSGQGMASPLHF
TRBV5-1,TRBJ1-2,once,TRBD1,TGCGCCAGCAGCCTCGTACTCGGTGGGACAGGGGGCGCCGATGGCTACACCTTC,CASSLVLGGTGGADGYTF
TRBV6-5,TRBJ1-1,.,TRBD1,TGTGCCAGCAGTCCCGGGACAGGGAACACTGAAGCTTTCTTT,CASSPGTGNTEAFF
TRBV5-1,TRBJ1-2,.,.,TGCGCCAGCAGCCCGGACGGGGGGCGGTATGGCTACACCTTC,CASSPDGGRYGYTF
TRBV28,TRBJ1-2,.,.,TGTGCCAGCAGTTTGCTGGGGGGAAACTATGGCTACACCTTC,CASSLLGGNYGYTF
TRBV6-5,TRBJ1-6,once,TRBD1,TGTGCCAGCAGCCGGACAGGGGGCGAATCACCCCTCCACTTT,CASSRTGGESPLHF
TRBV7-9,TRBJ2-3,.,TRBD1,TGTGCCAGCAGCTTGGGACAGGTCAGCACAGATACGCAGTATTTT,CASSLGQVSTDTQYF
TRBV5-4,TRBJ2-7,.,TRBD2,TGTGCCAGCAGCTTCGGACTAGCGGGAGGATACGAGCAGTACTTC,CASSFGLAGGYEQYF
TRBV19,TRBJ2-7,.,.,TGTGCCAGTAACGCGGGCAGGGGCTACGAGCAGTACTTC,CASNAGRGYEQYF
TRBV28,TRBJ1-5,.,TRBD1,TGTGCCAGCGGCCAAGGGACAGGGGGTAATCAGCCCCAGCATTTT,CASGQGTGGNQPQHF
TRBV5-8,TRBJ2-2,.,.,TGTGCCAGCAGTCTTAACACCGGGGAGCTGTTTTTT,CASSLNTGELFF
TRBV6-5,TRBJ2-6,.,.,TGTGCCAGCAGTCCATCATTCTCTGGGGCCAACGTCCTGACTTTC,CASSPSFSGANVLTF
TRBV5-1,TRBJ1-6,.,.,TGCGCCAGCAGCTCGCGGGGGAGCAGCAATTCACCCCTCCACTTT,CASSSRGSSNSPLHF